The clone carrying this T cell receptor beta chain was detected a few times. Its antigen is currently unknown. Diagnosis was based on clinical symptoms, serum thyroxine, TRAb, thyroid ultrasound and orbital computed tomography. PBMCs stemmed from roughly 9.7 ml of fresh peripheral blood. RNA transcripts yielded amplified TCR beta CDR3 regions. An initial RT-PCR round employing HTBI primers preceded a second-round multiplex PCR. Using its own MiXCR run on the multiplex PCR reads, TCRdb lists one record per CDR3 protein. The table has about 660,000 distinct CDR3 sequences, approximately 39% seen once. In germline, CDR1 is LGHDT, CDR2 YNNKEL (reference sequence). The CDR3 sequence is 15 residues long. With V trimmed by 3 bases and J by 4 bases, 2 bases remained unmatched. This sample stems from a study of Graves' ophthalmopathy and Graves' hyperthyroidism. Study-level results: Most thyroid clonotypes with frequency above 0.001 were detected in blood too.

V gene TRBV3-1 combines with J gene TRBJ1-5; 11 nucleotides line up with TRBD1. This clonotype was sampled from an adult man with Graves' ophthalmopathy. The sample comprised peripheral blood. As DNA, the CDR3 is TGTGCCAGCAGCCAGGGACAGGGGGTGAATCAGCCCCAGCATTTT. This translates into CASSQGQGVNQPQHF.